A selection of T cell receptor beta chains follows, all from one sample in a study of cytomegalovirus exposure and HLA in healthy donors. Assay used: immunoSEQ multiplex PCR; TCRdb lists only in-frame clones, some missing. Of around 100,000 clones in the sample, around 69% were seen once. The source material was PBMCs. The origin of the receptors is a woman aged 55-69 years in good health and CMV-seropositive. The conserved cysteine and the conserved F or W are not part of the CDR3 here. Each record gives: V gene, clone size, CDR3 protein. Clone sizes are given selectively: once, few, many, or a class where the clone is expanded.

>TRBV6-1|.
ASNRENRYYGYT
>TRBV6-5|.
ASSLLAGVDEQF
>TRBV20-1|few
SAIRGYEQY
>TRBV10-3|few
AISRGRDTVEQY
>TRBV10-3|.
AISMTGPNTGELF
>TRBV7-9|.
ASSQGLAGPYEQY
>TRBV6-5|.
ASSTGTGAIHEQY
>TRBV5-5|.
ASSQRAGRDTQY
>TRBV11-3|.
ASSLDSRYEQY
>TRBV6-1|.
ASNLNYEQY
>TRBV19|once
ASSMVSTGWEGGYYGYT
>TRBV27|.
ASSDPPLAEQY
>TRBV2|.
ASSRSTPLDTQY
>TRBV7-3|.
ASSLTGGLAGYEQY
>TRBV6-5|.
ASSSSPGYNEQF
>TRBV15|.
ATSRQSKNIQY
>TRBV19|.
ASSMGRDNEQF
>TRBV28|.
ASKKLDRAQETQY
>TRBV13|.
ASSLGTSGSGTGELF
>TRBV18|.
ASSATGGDQPQH